This T cell receptor (beta chain) comes out of a study of vaccination and CD4 T cells after COVID-19. Turning to the study itself: SARS-CoV-2 PCR on nasal swabs had been positive for the convalescent patients; several were mild and one was severe.

V dropped 4 bases and J dropped 0 bases, with 21 bases sitting between them. Germline V gene lookup returns CDR1 SQVTM and CDR2 ANQGSEA. This CDR3 is built from 17 residues. Treatment meaning: roughly 10-day PBMC culture with coronavirus spike peptide pools or control peptides (ViraFEST assay). Wells that each held 1.8 million or so PBMCs were cultured with roughly 9.8 IU/ml IL-2 and approximately 9.6 ug/ml peptide pools. Researchers used the Oncomine TCR Beta short-read assay to sequence DNA from cultured CD4+ T cells. From the PCR reads, TCRdb called clonotypes with MiXCR, one entry per CDR3 protein. The sample has thousands of distinct CDR3 sequences, 60% to 80% seen once. Points on this clonotype: Its antigen remains unknown.

The V gene is TRBV29-1, the J gene TRBJ1-2; D perhaps matches TRBD1 (5 bases). This sequence originates from a human donor who had recovered from COVID-19. The sequenced sample consisted of CD4+ T cells from blood, cultured in vitro. The CDR3 DNA sequence: TGCAGCGTTGCCGGTGTTGGGGGACTTAATACTAACTATGGCTACACCTTC. The encoded protein is CSVAGVGGLNTNYGYTF.